Listed below are T cell receptor beta chains from one sample, sequenced in a study of cytomegalovirus exposure and HLA in healthy donors. Profiling relied on immunoSEQ multiplex PCR, and the TCRdb table lists in-frame clones only, not all of them. This sample yields around 120,000 clones, of which roughly 84% are seen a single time; approximately 1.7% belongs to the top ten. Sequenced: PBMCs. The receptors derive from a boy aged 5-17 years in good health and CMV-seronegative. Each CDR3 is given with its conserved first and last residue. Each record gives: V gene, J gene, CDR3 protein.

TRBV4-3	TRBJ1-3	CASSQDLNGFGNTIYF
TRBV6-6	TRBJ2-2	CASSYSAGASAGELFF
TRBV2	TRBJ1-3	CASWESLNTIYF
TRBV13	TRBJ2-2	CASRRQGAGKLFF
TRBV7-8	TRBJ2-7	CASSFSIGTGENEQYF
TRBV7-8	TRBJ2-2	CASSLQGAGTGELFF
TRBV2	TRBJ1-2	CASRPTGDNYGYTF
TRBV11-1	TRBJ2-1	CASSEAGGRHEQFF
TRBV7-6	TRBJ2-1	CASSVSGISQNEQFF
TRBV7-9	TRBJ2-7	CSSSYHTDEQYF
TRBV30	TRBJ1-4	CAWREGRGELFF
TRBV15	TRBJ1-5	CATSRDSNTGGGNQPQHF
TRBV27	TRBJ2-7	CASRFDSAINEQYF
TRBV11-3	TRBJ1-1	CASSLGTGGNTEAFF
TRBV21-1	TRBJ2-6	CASSKAGTGEGWANVLTF
TRBV7-8	TRBJ1-3	CASSLTPNTGTSGNTIYF
TRBV14	TRBJ1-1	CASSQHRGVNTEAFF
TRBV4-1	TRBJ2-5	CASSQDGRGEETQYF
TRBV6-1	TRBJ2-7	CASRRNGYEQYF
TRBV5-1	TRBJ2-1	CASSPGTSHNEQFF
TRBV14	TRBJ2-7	CASSLTSGAGQYF
TRBV5-1	TRBJ2-5	CASSFPRQGAQETQYF
TRBV27	TRBJ2-1	CASSLQVQGYNEQFF
TRBV25-1	TRBJ1-5	CASSEGAQPQHF
TRBV5-4	TRBJ1-1	CASSGGVAENTEAFF
TRBV4-1	TRBJ2-5	CASSQVPPSGSETQYF
TRBV30	TRBJ1-1	CAWSFRTGHQNTEAFF
TRBV29-1	TRBJ2-3	CSVVKQGAADTQYF
TRBV5-1	TRBJ2-3	CASSLGGTFDTQYF
TRBV19	TRBJ1-2	CASSKDRGPYGYTF
TRBV6-1	TRBJ2-3	CASRQGAVSTDTQYF
TRBV15	TRBJ2-6	CATSLQPGSGANVLTF
TRBV5-4	TRBJ1-1	CASSFSRQGASEAFF
TRBV5-1	TRBJ1-1	CASSLAGQGNTEAFF
TRBV5-1	TRBJ2-5	CASSLQGMGETQYF
TRBV7-6	TRBJ2-5	CASSGGTAQETQYF
TRBV5-4	TRBJ2-7	CASSLVVAGSYEQYF
TRBV5-4	TRBJ2-3	CASSLGTSGGTQYF
TRBV30	TRBJ2-7	CAWSVGGAYEQYF